These 22 T cell receptor beta chains share one sample of origin, sequenced in a study of vaccination and CD4 T cells after COVID-19. Noted treatment: approximately 9-day PBMC culture with coronavirus spike peptide pools or control peptides (ViraFEST assay). An Oncomine TCR Beta short-read assay was used to sequence the DNA from cultured CD4+ T cells. TCRdb passed the PCR reads through MiXCR, listing each CDR3 protein once. The sample lists over 9,000 distinct CDR3 sequences, around 69% occurring once. These receptors have no known antigen. Material: CD4+ T cells from blood, cultured in vitro. These receptor sequences come from a human donor who had recovered from COVID-19.

This rearrangement joins TRBV7-9 to TRBJ2-3, with 7 bases identical to TRBD1. CDR1 and CDR2 from the germline V gene are SEHNR and FQNEAQ (reference sequence). The CDR3 loop spans 16 amino acids. V trimming: 2 bases; J trimming: 0 bases; junction bases outside the gene matches: 5. In nucleotides, the CDR3 is TGTGCCAGCAGCTTAAGGACAGGCTTTAGCACAGATACGCAGTATTTT. Translating gives CASSLRTGFSTDTQYF.

The gene calls are TRBV12-3 or TRBV12-4 and TRBJ2-2, with TRBD2 identical over 7 bases. There are 15 residues in the CDR3. Losses at the gene ends were 8 bases for V and 1 base for J; bases not matched to a gene: 7. The CDR3, as DNA: TGTGCCAGCCCGGGGGAGGGGCGGAACACCGGGGAGCTGTTTTTT. Protein product: CASPGEGRNTGELFF.

Only a few counts were recorded for this clonotype. The V and J genes are TRBV28 and TRBJ2-5; TRBD2 might be the D (6 bases). Trimming cost V 7 bases and J 4 bases, with 19 bases left between them. CDR1 is MDHEN and CDR2 is SYDVKM in the germline V gene. This CDR3 contains 15 residues. CDR3 loop: CASTLPGEGRETQYF. The CDR3 DNA reads TGTGCCAGCACCCTCCCGGGAGAAGGCCGAGAGACCCAGTACTTC.

V usage is TRBV28 and J usage is TRBJ1-6; 7 bases agree with TRBD1. With 6 bases clipped from V and 7 bases from J, the junction kept 9 bases outside the gene matches. Per the germline V gene, CDR1 is MDHEN and CDR2 is SYDVKM. CDR3 size: 15 residues. In nucleotides, the CDR3 is TGTGCCAGCAGATCCCCACAGGGGTTGAATTCACCCCTCCACTTT. It is translated as CASRSPQGLNSPLHF.

This rearrangement joins TRBV20-1 to TRBJ2-1; 10 bases agree with TRBD2. Germline V lookup: CDR1 DFQATT, CDR2 SNEGSKA (reference sequence). The CDR3 has 14 amino acids. V shed 5 bases, J shed 6 bases, and the junction held 7 bases outside the gene matches. The CDR3: CSAFPLAGTNEQFF. CDR3 bases: TGCAGTGCTTTCCCACTAGCGGGGACCAATGAGCAGTTCTTC.

This clonotype appeared a few times. CDR3 nucleotide sequence: TGTGCCAGCAGTTACGTGATAGGGAAGGGGGATAGCAATCAGCCCCAGCATTTT. Protein sequence: CASSYVIGKGDSNQPQHF. The chain carries TRBV6-2 or TRBV6-3 and TRBJ1-5, with D perhaps TRBD1 (6 bases). V lost 2 bases and J 0 bases, leaving 17 bases between the germline ends. CDR1 and CDR2 (germline): MNHEY, SVGEGT. The CDR3 loop spans 18 amino acids.

On this clonotype itself: Germline and junction disagree at one end, which may indicate a read error. The chain combines TRBV20-1 with TRBJ2-1; 9 bases match TRBD1. The germline V gene encodes CDR1 DFQATT and CDR2 SNEGSKA (reference sequence). This CDR3 is built from 15 residues. The CDR3 DNA reads as TGCAGTGCTAGAGTGGGGACAGGGTCCTACAACGAGCAGTTCTTC. Protein sequence: CSARVGTGSYNEQFF.

V is TRBV11-1 and J is TRBJ1-1; D is unclear. V was shortened by 5 bases and J by 1 base, with 14 bases between the two germline ends. There are 15 residues in the CDR3. Germline V gene data show CDR1 as SGHAT and CDR2 as FQDESV (reference sequence). The CDR3 bases are TGTGCCAGCAGCGCTGGTTTGGCCTCGAACACTGAAGCTTTCTTT. Protein sequence: CASSAGLASNTEAFF.

The rearrangement uses TRBV6-1 and TRBJ1-2, with 8 positions matching TRBD1. CDR3 length: 13 amino acids. Trimming took 7 bases from V and 4 from J; bases not matched to a gene: 5. Germline CDR1 MNHNS, CDR2 SASEGT. The CDR3 loop is CASTRGTGYGYTF. For the CDR3, the DNA is TGTGCCAGCACAAGGGGGACAGGCTATGGCTACACCTTC.

J is TRBJ2-4 and V is TRBV6-1, with 7 nucleotides matching TRBD1. V trimming: 6 bases; J trimming: 12 bases; junction bases outside the gene matches: 5. The CDR3 spans 11 residues. Germline loops: CDR1 MNHNS, CDR2 SASEGT. The CDR3 DNA follows: TGTGCCAGCAGACTCCGGGACAGTCAGTACTTC. Encoded protein: CASRLRDSQYF.

The chain has TRBV4-3 and TRBJ1-1; tentatively, D is TRBD1 (6 bases). Trimming removed 0 bases from V and 5 bases from J, with 16 bases in between. The CDR3 runs to 16 residues. Germline CDR1 LGHNA, CDR2 YSLEER. DNA for the CDR3: TGCGCCAGCAGCCAAGACGGGGGGCAGGACGGAACTGAAGCTTTCTTT. Encoded protein: CASSQDGGQDGTEAFF.

This clonotype was counted a single time. V usage is TRBV7-3 and J usage is TRBJ2-1; 8 bases are a match to TRBD2. Germline V gene data show CDR1 as SGHTA and CDR2 as FQGTGA. CDR3 size: 15 residues. The trim removed 1 base at V and 7 bases at J, leaving 6 bases unmatched. The CDR3 nucleotides are TGTGCCAGCAGCTTAATGGCCACTAGCGGTAATGAGCAGTTCTTC. It specifies CASSLMATSGNEQFF.

The chain recombines TRBV7-2 with TRBJ2-5; TRBD2 is a possible D gene (7 bases). Germline CDR1 SGHTA, CDR2 FQGNSA. V was clipped by 2 bases and J by 2 bases, with 15 bases between them. This CDR3 region has 16 residues. The CDR3 coding sequence is TGTGCCAGCAGCTTAATGGGGGGGGCAGGACAAGAGACCCAGTACTTC. Protein sequence: CASSLMGGAGQETQYF.

V gene TRBV7-8 combines with J gene TRBJ1-5, with TRBD1 matching over 8 bases. Germline V lookup: CDR1 SGHVS, CDR2 FQNEAQ. The CDR3 runs 16 residues. Trimming cost V 3 bases and J 6 bases; bases outside gene matches: 10. The CDR3 reads CASSLGRQGIGQPQHF. The CDR3 DNA reads TGTGCCAGCAGCTTGGGACGACAGGGGATTGGTCAGCCCCAGCATTTT.

The rearrangement joins TRBV7-2 to TRBJ2-2; D is unresolved. The germline CDR1 and CDR2 sequences are SGHTA and FQGNSA. The CDR3 has 14 amino acids. V was pared by 1 base and J by 3 bases, with 6 bases between. The CDR3 loop reads CASSLDSDTGELFF. Written as DNA, the CDR3 is TGTGCCAGCAGCTTAGACTCAGACACCGGGGAGCTGTTTTTT.

The count of this clonotype is one. The CDR3 region is CSVGMLAGGGGELFF. The CDR3, as DNA: TGCAGCGTTGGTATGCTAGCGGGAGGAGGCGGGGAGCTGTTTTTT. The gene calls are TRBV29-1 and TRBJ2-2; 11 bases align to TRBD2. From germline, CDR1 is SQVTM and CDR2 ANQGSEA. V was clipped by 4 bases and J by 7 bases; unmatched bases: 8. This CDR3 has 15 residues.

The chain has TRBV2 and TRBJ2-2; 7 bases align to TRBD2. Unmatched junction bases numbered 10, after V lost 6 bases and J lost 6 bases. The CDR3 extends over 15 amino acids. From germline, CDR1 is SNHLY and CDR2 FYNNEI. CDR3 sequence: CASRRVSGNSGELFF. CDR3 in DNA: TGTGCCAGCAGGAGAGTAAGCGGGAATTCCGGGGAGCTGTTTTTT. Using reference TRBV2 and TRBJ2-2 for the parts outside the CDR3, the full variable domain is EPEVTQTPSHQVTQMGQEVILRCVPISNHLYFYWYRQILGQKVEFLVSFYNNEISEKSEIFDDQFSVERPDGSNFTLKIRSTKLEDSAMYFCASRRVSGNSGELFFGEGSRLTVL.

The rearrangement uses TRBV10-1 and TRBJ2-2; D is unclear. Germline V gene data show CDR1 as WNHNN and CDR2 as SYGVQD (reference sequence). CDR3 length: 16 residues. The germline V and J ends were trimmed by 0 bases and 3 bases, with 11 bases remaining between them. CDR3 amino acids: CASSESGSSYTGELFF. The CDR3 DNA follows: TGCGCCAGCAGTGAGTCCGGGTCTTCTTACACCGGGGAGCTGTTTTTT.

This clonotype was seen a few times. The chain combines TRBV6-5 with TRBJ2-3, with a tentative D call TRBD2 (6 bases). V was trimmed by 2 bases and J by 4 bases, leaving 13 bases between them. Germline values: CDR1 MNHEY, CDR2 SVGAGI. The CDR3 is 15 amino acids. In nucleotides, the CDR3 is TGTGCCAGCAGTTACGGGGGGAGTGGCGCAGATACGCAGTATTTT. Residues: CASSYGGSGADTQYF.

The rearrangement links TRBV25-1 to TRBJ2-1; D ambiguous. Germline V CDR1 and CDR2: MGHDK, SYGVNS. Trimming shortened V by 3 bases and J by 3 bases, and 15 bases separated the two germline ends. The length of the CDR3 is 16 residues. CDR3 loop: CASSELTAEIYNEQFF. The CDR3, as DNA: TGTGCCAGCAGTGAGCTCACGGCGGAAATCTACAATGAGCAGTTCTTC.

The J gene is TRBJ1-5, the V gene TRBV20-1; D not certain. There are 13 residues in the CDR3. The germline gives CDR1 DFQATT, CDR2 SNEGSKA (reference sequence). Trimming removed 3 bases from V and 5 bases from J, with 11 bases in between. In nucleotides, the CDR3 is TGCAGTGCTAGTTCTCGGCTCGATCAGCCCCAGCATTTT. Translation gives CSASSRLDQPQHF.

This clonotype appeared a few times. The rearrangement uses TRBV27 and TRBJ2-4, with TRBD1 matching over 7 bases. The CDR3 loop spans 13 amino acids. The germline CDR1 and CDR2 sequences are MNHEY and SMNVEV (reference sequence). V dropped 10 bases and J dropped 6; count of bases not matched to a gene: 9. The CDR3 region is CATSQRTGNIQYF. CDR3 sequence (DNA): TGTGCCACCTCCCAAAGGACAGGAAACATTCAGTACTTC.